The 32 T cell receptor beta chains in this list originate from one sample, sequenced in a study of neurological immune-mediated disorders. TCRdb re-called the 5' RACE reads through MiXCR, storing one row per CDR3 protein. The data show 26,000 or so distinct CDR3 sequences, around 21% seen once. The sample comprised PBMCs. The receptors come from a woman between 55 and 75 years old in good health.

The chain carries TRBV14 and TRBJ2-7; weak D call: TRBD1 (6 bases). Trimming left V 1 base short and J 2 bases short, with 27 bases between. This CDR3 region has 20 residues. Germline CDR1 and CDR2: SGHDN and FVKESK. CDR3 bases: TGTGCCAGCAGCCAAGGAGTCCTCATGTCCGGGACGGACAGACCCTACGAGCAGTACTTC. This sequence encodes CASSQGVLMSGTDRPYEQYF.

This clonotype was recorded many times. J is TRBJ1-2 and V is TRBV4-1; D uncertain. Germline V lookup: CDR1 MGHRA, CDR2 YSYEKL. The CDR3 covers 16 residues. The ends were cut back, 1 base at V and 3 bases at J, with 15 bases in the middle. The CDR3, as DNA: TGCGCCAGCAGCCAAGTAGTGGCCCTAGAGGACTATGGCTACACCTTC. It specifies CASSQVVALEDYGYTF.

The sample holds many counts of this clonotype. The CDR3 region has the DNA TGTGCCAGCAGTTACGGAGGGGTAGGGGGCCAAGAGACCCAGTACTTC. Translated, it gives CASSYGGVGGQETQYF. This chain connects TRBV6-6 to TRBJ2-5; tentatively, D is TRBD1 or TRBD2 (6 bases each). The germline V gene has CDR1 MNHNY and CDR2 SVGAGI (reference sequence). This CDR3 contains 16 residues. V shed 2 bases and J shed 1 base, with 14 bases lying between them.

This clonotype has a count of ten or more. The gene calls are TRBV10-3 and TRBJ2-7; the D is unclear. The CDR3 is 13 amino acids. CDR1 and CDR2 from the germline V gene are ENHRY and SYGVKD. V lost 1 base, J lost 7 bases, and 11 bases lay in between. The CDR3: CAISEFGPKEQYF. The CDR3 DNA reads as TGTGCCATCAGTGAGTTTGGACCGAAGGAGCAGTACTTC.

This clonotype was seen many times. CDR3: CASSQTGGSGANVLTF. The CDR3 nucleotides read TGTGCCAGCAGCCAAACAGGGGGCTCTGGGGCCAACGTCCTGACTTTC. This chain connects TRBV27 to TRBJ2-6; 8 bases map to TRBD1. The length of the CDR3 is 16 residues. J lost 0 bases, V lost 6 bases, and 4 bases had no gene match. From germline, CDR1 is MNHEY and CDR2 SMNVEV (reference sequence).

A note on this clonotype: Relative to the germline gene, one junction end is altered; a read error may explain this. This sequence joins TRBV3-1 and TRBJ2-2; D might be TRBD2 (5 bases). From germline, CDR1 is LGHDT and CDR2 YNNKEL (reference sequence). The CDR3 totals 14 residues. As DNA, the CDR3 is TGCGCCAGCAGCCAAACCGGAGGCACCAGGGAGCTGTTTTTT. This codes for CASSQTGGTRELFF.

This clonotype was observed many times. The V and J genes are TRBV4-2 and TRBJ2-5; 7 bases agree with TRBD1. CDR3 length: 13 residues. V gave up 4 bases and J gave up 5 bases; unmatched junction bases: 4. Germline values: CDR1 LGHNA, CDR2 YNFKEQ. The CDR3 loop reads CASSPGQWETQYF. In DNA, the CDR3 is TGTGCCAGCAGCCCGGGACAGTGGGAGACCCAGTACTTC.

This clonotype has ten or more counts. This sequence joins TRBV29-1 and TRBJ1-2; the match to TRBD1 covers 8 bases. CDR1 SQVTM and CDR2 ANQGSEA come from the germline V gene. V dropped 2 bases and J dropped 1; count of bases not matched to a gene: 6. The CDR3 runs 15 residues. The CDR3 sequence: CSVEPGTGFNYGYTF. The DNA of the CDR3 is TGCAGCGTTGAACCCGGGACAGGTTTTAACTATGGCTACACCTTC.

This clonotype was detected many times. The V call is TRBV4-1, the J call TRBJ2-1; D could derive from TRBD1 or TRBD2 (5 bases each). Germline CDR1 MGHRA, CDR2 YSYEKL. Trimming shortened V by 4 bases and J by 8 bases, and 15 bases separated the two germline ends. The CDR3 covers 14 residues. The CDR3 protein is CASSPLVTGHEQFF. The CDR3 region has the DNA TGCGCCAGCAGCCCACTAGTTACAGGCCATGAGCAGTTCTTC.

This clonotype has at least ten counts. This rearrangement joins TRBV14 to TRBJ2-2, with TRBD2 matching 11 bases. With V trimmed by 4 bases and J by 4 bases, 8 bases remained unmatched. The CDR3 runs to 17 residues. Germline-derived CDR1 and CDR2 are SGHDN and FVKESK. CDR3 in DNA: TGTGCCAGCAGCCCCCAGGTTACTAGCGGGAGCACCGGGGAGCTGTTTTTT. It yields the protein CASSPQVTSGSTGELFF. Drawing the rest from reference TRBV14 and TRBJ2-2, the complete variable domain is EAGVTQFPSHSVIEKGQTVTLRCDPISGHDNLYWYRRVMGKEIKFLLHFVKESKQDESGMPNNRFLAERTGGTYSTLKVQPAELEDSGVYFCASSPQVTSGSTGELFFGEGSRLTVL.

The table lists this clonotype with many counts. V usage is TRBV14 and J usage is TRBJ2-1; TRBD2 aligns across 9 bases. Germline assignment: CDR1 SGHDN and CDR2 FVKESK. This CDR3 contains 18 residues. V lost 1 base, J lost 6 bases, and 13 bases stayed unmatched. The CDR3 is CASSQGGASGGPTNEQFF. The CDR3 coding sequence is TGTGCCAGCAGCCAAGGGGGTGCAAGCGGGGGGCCTACCAATGAGCAGTTCTTC.

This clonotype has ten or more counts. The CDR3, as DNA: TGTGCCAGCAGTCAAAAGAACACCGGGGAGCTGTTTTTT. The encoded protein is CASSQKNTGELFF. The chain joins TRBV28 to TRBJ2-2; the D is unclear. Germline CDR1 MDHEN, CDR2 SYDVKM. The V gene lost 5 bases and the J gene lost 1 base, with 5 bases spanning the gap. The CDR3 is 13 residues long.

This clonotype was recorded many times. DNA for the CDR3: TGTGCCAGCAGTCTCAGGGGGGGCGGCAATCAGCCCCAGCATTTT. Its translation is CASSLRGGGNQPQHF. The chain links TRBV6-2 or TRBV6-3 to TRBJ1-5, with TRBD1 matching over 7 bases. The germline gives CDR1 MNHEY, CDR2 SVGEGT. This CDR3 contains 15 residues. The V and J ends lost 5 bases and 2 bases, in that order; junction bases with no gene match: 6.

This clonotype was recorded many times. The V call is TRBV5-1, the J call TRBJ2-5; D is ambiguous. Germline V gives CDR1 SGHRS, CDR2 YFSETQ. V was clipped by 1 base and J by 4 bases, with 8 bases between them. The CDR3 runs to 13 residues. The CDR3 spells CASSLTIAETQYF. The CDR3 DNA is TGCGCCAGCAGCTTGACCATAGCAGAGACCCAGTACTTC.

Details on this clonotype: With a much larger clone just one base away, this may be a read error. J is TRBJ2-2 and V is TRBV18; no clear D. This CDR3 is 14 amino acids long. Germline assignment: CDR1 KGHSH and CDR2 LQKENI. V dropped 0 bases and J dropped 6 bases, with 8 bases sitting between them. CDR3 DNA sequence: TGTGCCAGCTCACCACCGACATCACCCGGGGAGCTGTTTTTT. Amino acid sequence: CASSPPTSPGELFF.

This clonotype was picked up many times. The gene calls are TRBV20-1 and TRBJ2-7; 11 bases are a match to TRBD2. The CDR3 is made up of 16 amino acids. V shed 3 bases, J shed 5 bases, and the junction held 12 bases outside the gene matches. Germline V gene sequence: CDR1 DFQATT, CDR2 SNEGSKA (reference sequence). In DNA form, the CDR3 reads TGCAGTGCTAGTGCTTGGGGTAGCGGGAGGGTCGACGAGCAGTACTTC. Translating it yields CSASAWGSGRVDEQYF.

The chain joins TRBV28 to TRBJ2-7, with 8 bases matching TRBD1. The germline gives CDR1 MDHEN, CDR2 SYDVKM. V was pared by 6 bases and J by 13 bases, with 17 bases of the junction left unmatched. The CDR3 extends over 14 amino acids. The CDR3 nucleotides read TGTGCCAGCAGATTTAAACAACAGACAGGGGAGCGATACTTC. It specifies CASRFKQQTGERYF.

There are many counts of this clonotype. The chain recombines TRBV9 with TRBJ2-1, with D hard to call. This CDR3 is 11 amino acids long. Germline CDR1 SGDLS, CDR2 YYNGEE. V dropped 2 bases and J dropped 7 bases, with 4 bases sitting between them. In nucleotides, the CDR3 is TGTGCCAGCAGCGTTCTAAATGAGCAGTTCTTC. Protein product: CASSVLNEQFF.

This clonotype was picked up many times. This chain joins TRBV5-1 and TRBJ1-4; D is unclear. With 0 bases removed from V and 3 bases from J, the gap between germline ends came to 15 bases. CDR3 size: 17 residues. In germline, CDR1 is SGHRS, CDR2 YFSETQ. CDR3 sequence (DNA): TGCGCCAGCAGCTTGGATGTTCTGGGGTCGGCTAATGAAAAACTGTTTTTT. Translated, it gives CASSLDVLGSANEKLFF.

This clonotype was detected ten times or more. The CDR3 DNA follows: TGCGCCAGCAGCTTACCTAGCGGGACTGTCTACGAGCAGTACTTC. It specifies CASSLPSGTVYEQYF. The chain uses TRBV5-1 and TRBJ2-7; 9 bases map to TRBD2. This CDR3 comprises 15 residues. Trimming removed 2 bases from V and 3 bases from J; junction bases left unmatched: 6. Germline V lookup: CDR1 SGHRS, CDR2 YFSETQ.

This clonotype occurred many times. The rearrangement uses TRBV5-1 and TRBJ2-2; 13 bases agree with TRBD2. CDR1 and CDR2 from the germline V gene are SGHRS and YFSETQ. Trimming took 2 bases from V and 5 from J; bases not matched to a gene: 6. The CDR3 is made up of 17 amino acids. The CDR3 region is CASSLTSGRATTGELFF. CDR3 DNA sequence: TGCGCCAGCAGCTTAACTAGCGGGAGGGCCACGACCGGGGAGCTGTTTTTT. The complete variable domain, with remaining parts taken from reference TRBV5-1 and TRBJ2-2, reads KAGVTQTPRYLIKTRGQQVTLSCSPISGHRSVSWYQQTPGQGLQFLFEYFSETQRNKGNFPGRFSGRQFSNSRSEMNVSTLELGDSALYLCASSLTSGRATTGELFFGEGSRLTVL.

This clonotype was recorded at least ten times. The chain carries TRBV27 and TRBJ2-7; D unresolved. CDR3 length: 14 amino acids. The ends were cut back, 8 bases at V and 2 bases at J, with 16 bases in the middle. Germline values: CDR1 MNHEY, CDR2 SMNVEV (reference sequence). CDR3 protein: CASGRADLTYEQYF. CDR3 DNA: TGTGCCAGCGGTAGGGCAGATCTTACCTACGAGCAGTACTTC.

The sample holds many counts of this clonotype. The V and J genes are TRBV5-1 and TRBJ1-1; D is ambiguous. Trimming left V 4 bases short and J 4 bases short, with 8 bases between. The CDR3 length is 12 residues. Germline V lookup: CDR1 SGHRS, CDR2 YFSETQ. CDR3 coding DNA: TGCGCCAGCAGCAGAGATCGCACTGAAGCTTTCTTT. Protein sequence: CASSRDRTEAFF.

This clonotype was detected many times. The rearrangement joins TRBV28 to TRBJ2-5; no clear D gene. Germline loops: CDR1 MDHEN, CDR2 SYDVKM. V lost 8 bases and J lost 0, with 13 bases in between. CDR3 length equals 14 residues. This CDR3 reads CASLLGPNQETQYF. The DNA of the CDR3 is TGTGCCAGCCTGTTAGGGCCGAACCAAGAGACCCAGTACTTC. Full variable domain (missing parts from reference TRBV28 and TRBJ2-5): DVKVTQSSRYLVKRTGEKVFLECVQDMDHENMFWYRQDPGLGLRLIYFSYDVKMKEKGDIPEGYSVSREKKERFSLILESASTNQTSMYLCASLLGPNQETQYFGPGTRLLVL.

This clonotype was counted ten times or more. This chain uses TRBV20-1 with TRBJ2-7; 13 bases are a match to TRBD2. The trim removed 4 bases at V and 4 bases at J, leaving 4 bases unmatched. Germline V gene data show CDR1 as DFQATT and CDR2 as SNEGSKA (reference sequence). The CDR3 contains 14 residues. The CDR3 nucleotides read TGCAGTGCTATCGGGACTAGCGGGGTATACGAGCAGTACTTC. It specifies CSAIGTSGVYEQYF.

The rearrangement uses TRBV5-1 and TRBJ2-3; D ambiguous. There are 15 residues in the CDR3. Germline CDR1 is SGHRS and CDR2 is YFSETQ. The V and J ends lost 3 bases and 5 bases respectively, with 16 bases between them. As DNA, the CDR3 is TGCGCCAGCAGCTATTACGCCCCAATGGGAGATACGCAGTATTTT. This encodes CASSYYAPMGDTQYF.

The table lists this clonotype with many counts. In DNA, the CDR3 is TGCAGTGCCATGAGGGCCCAGGGCGAAGAGACCCAGTACTTC. Its translation: CSAMRAQGEETQYF. This chain connects TRBV20-1 to TRBJ2-5; D could derive from TRBD1 or TRBD2 (5 bases each). The V and J ends lost 6 bases and 3 bases respectively, with 17 bases between them. CDR3 length equals 14 residues. Germline V lookup: CDR1 DFQATT, CDR2 SNEGSKA (reference sequence).

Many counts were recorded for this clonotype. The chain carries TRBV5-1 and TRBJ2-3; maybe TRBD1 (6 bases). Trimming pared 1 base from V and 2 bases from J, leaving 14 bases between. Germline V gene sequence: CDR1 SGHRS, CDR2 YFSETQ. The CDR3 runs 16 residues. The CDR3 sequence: CASSLRSTGNTDTQYF. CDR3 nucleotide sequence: TGCGCCAGCAGCTTGAGATCCACAGGGAACACAGATACGCAGTATTTT.

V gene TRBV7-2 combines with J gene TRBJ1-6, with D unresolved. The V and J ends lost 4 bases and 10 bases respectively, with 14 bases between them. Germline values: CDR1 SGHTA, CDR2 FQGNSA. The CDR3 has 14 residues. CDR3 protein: CASSSDLSNSPLHF. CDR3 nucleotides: TGTGCCAGCAGCTCTGACCTATCTAACTCACCCCTCCACTTT.

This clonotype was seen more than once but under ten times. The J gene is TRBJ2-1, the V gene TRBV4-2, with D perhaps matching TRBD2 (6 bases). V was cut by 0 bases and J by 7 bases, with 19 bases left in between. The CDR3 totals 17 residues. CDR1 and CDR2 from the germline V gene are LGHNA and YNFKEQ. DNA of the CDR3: TGTGCCAGCAGCCAAGATCGGGGGTTAGCGGTCGGTAATGAGCAGTTCTTC. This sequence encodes CASSQDRGLAVGNEQFF.

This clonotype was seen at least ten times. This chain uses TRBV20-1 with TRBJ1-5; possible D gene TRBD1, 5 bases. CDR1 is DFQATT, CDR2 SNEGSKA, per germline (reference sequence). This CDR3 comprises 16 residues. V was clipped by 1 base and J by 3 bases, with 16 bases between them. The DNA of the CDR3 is TGCAGTGCTAGAGTGCCATCGGGGGAGGACAATCAGCCCCAGCATTTT. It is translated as CSARVPSGEDNQPQHF.

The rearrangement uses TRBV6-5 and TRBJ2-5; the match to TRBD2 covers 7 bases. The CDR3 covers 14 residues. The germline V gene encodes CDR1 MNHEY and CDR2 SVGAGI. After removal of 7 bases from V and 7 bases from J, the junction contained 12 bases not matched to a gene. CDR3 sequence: CASTIGASGGTQYF. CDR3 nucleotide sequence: TGTGCCAGCACCATTGGGGCTAGCGGAGGGACCCAGTACTTC.